The T cell receptor beta chain under discussion was sequenced for a study of neurological immune-mediated disorders (dated 2019 in TCRdb). A note on the overall study: Among the approximately 34 multiple sclerosis patients, relapsing-remitting MS was present in some 31 and secondary progressive MS was present in 3. The study compared peripheral blood TCR-beta repertoires of HTLV-I-associated myelopathy (HAM/TSP) patients, multiple sclerosis patients and healthy controls using UMI-based sequencing. Longitudinal samples, technical triplicates and paired sorted CD4+ and CD8+ T-cell subsets, alongside PBMC samples, were included among the roughly 100 TCR-beta libraries. The cohort was made up of about 65 subjects, consisting of some 15 HAM/TSP patients, some 34 multiple sclerosis patients and about 20 healthy controls.

cDNA synthesis used template-switch 5'RACE with a primer carrying a 10-nucleotide random unique molecular identifier tagging each TCR transcript. Every sequencing run yielded over 190 million TCR-beta sequences covering 15-18 subjects. Total RNA was extracted with the RNeasy kit. Using the KAPA Real-time Library Amplification kit, TCR-beta VDJ regions were amplified with primers for the TCR constant region and the 5'RACE anchor. Sample indexes and Illumina adaptors were added in a first PCR, and a second PCR then increased library yield. After purification with Ampure beads, the TCR product of roughly 650 bp was size-selected on a 2% E-gel SizeSelection system. Library quality was checked on a Bioanalyzer, concentration was measured with Qubit, and libraries were quantified with the Kapa Library Quantification kit before pooling. Paired-end 2 x 150 bp sequencing of the libraries was performed on an Illumina HiSeq 2500. To increase sequence diversity, about 25-31% phiX was spiked into each library pool. In the paper's pipeline: The quality-filtered reads were processed with the UMI-based MiGEC pipeline, whose error correction step removed more than 80% of the raw TCR sequences. IMGT germline references were used for aligning VDJ genes, and each clonotype was defined as a unique CDR3 amino acid sequence together with its V-J genes. Clonal expansion, Shannon diversity and CDR3 relatedness (CalcPairwiseDistances, ClusterSamples) were evaluated with VDJtools, and phylogenetic trees were built with CLCbio workbench. A clone was classed as expanded if it had 8 or more unique UMIs, a cutoff based on coefficient-of-variation modelling across technical triplicates. The raw public data were reprocessed by TCRdb itself: fastp quality trimming at Q25, MiXCR clonotype calling, in-frame beta chains only. CDR3 protein duplicates are merged, each entry listing the most common genes and DNA. What appears here as the V and J calls and clone size reflects TCRdb's work, not the paper's. The sample table shows approximately 38,000 distinct CDR3 sequences, and about 2.3% are seen once. The ten most abundant clones make up 2.4% of the sample.

For the unsorted PBMC libraries, 2 million PBMCs were stored in RNAlater at -80 degrees C until RNA extraction and were used to generate the libraries. Multiple sclerosis patients were enrolled in a US clinical protocol evaluating disease progression by magnetic resonance imaging. Peripheral blood underwent Ficoll-Hypaque density gradient centrifugation to isolate PBMCs, which were then cryopreserved in liquid nitrogen. Trimming removed 3 bases from V and 0 bases from J, leaving 0 bases between the germline ends. The CDR3 spans 13 residues, from the cysteine through the phenylalanine. Only the CDR3 part of the read is kept: 39 bases, read in frame from the first base. General findings and caveats noted by the study authors: Phylogenetic analysis grouped repertoires from 18 of 34 MS patients into a cluster of related CDR3 sequences, suggesting a possible repertoire-level signature. The MS cluster was not associated with any clinical or MRI features, and the authors stated that larger cohorts are needed. Expanded clones from different subjects shared no identical CDR3 amino acid sequences, which suggests that TCR-beta repertoires were private in all groups. TCR clonal expansion was highest in HAM/TSP patients and lowest in MS patients, with MS patients falling below even healthy controls.

This clonotype was observed many times. Its antigen is not yet known. One base away there is no much larger clone; base qualities are not given. The receptor was isolated from a man aged 50 to 60 with multiple sclerosis. The sequencing input was PBMCs. The sequence joins TRBV12-3 or TRBV12-4 to TRBJ2-6; the D gene lacks a confident call. The DNA reads TGTGCCAGCAGTTTCTCTGGGGCCAACGTCCTGACTTTC. This translates into CASSFSGANVLTF.